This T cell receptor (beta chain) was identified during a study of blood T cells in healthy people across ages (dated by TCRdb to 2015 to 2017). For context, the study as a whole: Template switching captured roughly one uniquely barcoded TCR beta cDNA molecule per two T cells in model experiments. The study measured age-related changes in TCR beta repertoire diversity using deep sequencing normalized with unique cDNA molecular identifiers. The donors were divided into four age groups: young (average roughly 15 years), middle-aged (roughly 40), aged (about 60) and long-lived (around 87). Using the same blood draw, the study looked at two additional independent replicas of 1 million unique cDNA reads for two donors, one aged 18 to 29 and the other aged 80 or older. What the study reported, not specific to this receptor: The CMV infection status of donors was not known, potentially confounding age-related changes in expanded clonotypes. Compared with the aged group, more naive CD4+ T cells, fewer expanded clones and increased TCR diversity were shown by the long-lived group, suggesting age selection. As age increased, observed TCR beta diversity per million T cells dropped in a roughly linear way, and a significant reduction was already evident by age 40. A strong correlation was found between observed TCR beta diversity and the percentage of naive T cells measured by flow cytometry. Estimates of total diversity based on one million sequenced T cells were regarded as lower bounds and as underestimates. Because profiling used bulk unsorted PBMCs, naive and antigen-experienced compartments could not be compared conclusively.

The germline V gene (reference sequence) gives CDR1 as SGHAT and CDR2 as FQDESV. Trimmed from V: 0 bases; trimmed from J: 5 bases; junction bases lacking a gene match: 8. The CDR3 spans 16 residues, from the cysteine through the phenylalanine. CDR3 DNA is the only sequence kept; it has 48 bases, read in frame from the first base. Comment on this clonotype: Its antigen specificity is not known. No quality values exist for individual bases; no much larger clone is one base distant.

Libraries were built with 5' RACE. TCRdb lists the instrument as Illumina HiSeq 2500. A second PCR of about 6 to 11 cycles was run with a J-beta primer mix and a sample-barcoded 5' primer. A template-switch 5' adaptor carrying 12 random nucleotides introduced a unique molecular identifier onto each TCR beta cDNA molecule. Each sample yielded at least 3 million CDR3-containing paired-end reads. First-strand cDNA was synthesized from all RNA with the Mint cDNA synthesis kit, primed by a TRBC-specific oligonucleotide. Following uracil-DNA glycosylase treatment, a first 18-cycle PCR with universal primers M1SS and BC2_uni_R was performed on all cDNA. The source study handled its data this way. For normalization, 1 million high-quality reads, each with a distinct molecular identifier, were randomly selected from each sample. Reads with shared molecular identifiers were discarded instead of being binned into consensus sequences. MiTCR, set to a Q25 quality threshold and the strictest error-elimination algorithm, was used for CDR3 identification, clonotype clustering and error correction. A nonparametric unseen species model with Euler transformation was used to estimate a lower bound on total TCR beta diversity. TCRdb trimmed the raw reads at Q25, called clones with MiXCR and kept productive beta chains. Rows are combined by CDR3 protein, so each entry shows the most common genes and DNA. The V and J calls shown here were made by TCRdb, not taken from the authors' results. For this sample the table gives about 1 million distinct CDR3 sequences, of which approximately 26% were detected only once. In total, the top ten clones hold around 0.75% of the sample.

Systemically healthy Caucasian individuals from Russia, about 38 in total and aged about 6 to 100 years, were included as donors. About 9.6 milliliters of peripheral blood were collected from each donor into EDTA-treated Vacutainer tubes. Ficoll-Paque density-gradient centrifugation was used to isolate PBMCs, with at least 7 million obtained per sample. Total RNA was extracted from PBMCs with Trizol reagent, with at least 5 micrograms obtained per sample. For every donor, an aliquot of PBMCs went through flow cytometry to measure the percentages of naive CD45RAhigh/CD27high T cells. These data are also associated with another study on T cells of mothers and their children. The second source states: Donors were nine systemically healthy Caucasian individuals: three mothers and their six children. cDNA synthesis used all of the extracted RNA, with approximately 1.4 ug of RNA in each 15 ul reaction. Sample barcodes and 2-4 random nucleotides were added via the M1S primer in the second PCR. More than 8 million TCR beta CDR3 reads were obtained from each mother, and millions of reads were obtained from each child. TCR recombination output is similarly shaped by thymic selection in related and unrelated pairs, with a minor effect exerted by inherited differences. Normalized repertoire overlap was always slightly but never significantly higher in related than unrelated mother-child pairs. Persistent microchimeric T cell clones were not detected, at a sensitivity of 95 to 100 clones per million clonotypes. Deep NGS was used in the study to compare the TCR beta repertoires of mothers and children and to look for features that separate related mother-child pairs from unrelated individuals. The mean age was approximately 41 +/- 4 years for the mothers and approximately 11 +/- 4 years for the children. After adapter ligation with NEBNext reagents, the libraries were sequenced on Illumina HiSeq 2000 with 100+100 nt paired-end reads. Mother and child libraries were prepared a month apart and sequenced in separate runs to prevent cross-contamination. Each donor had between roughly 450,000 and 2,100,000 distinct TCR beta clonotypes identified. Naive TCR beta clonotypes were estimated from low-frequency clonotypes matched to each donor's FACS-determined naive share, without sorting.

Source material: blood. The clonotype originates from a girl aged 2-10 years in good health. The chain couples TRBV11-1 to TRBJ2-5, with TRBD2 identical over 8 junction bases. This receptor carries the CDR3 CASSLATLAVRETQYF. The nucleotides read TGTGCCAGCAGCTTAGCCACACTAGCGGTACGGGAGACCCAGTACTTC.